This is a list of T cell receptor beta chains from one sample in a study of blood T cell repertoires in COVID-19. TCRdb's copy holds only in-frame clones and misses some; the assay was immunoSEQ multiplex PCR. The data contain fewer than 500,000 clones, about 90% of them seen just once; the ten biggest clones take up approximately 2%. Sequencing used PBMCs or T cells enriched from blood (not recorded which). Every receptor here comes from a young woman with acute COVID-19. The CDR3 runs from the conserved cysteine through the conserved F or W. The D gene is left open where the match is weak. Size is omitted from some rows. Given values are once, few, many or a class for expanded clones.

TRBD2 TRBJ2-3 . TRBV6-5 TGTGCCAGCAGTTTAGCGGGGGGTTCAGATACGCAGTATTTT CASSLAGGSDTQYF
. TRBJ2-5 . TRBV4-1 TGCGCCAGCAGCCCCCTTTTAACACCCGTCCAAGAGACCCAGTACTTC CASSPLLTPVQETQYF
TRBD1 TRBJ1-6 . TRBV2 TGTGCCAGCAGTGTCCGGACAGGGCAAGGGTCACCCCTCCACTTT CASSVRTGQGSPLHF
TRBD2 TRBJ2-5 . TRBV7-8 TGTGCCAGCAGCGTAGGACTAGCGGGGCGGAACGCCGAGTACTTC CASSVGLAGRNAEYF
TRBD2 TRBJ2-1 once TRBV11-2 TGTGCCAGCAGCTTACTAGCGGGAGCAGGGAATGAGCAGTTCTTC CASSLLAGAGNEQFF
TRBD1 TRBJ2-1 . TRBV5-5 TGTGCCAGCAGAAGAGGACAGGGATACAATGAGCAGTTCTTC CASRRGQGYNEQFF
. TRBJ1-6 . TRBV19 TGTGCCAGTAGTGAACAGGGAGTAGACTCACCCCTCCACTTT CASSEQGVDSPLHF
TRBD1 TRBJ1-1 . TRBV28 TGTGCCAGCAGTCACCCCCCCGGGGGACAGGCGGAGGCTTTCTTT CASSHPPGGQAEAFF
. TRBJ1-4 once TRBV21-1 TGTGCCAGCAGCAAATCTTCCATAGGGGATTCGGGACAGGGTCCCATTAATGAAAAACTGTTTTTT CASSKSSIGDSGQGPINEKLFF
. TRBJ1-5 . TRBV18 TGTGCCAGCTCCCCTGGGACATCGCTTTTGAATCAGCCCCAGCATTTT CASSPGTSLLNQPQHF
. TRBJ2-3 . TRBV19 TGTGCCAGTAGTATTCGGGGCACAGATACGCAGTATTTT CASSIRGTDTQYF